This T cell receptor (beta chain) comes out of a study of shared clonotypes between healthy human individuals. The CDR3 is 13 residues long. V dropped 3 bases and J dropped 2; count of bases not matched to a gene: 2. Germline assignment: CDR1 SGHRS and CDR2 YFSETQ. This clone showed up just once. Its cognate antigen is unknown. Points from the study as a whole: The donor pool, a small one, limited the genetic and exposure-history diversity represented. Sampling covered blood only; tissue repertoires likely differ.

All donors were healthy HIV-negative adults lacking recent acute infections or vaccinations. Methods used by the authors: Because ImmunoSEQ provided only junction sequences with no quality scores, the filtering differed. Using immunoSEQ multiplex PCR, the repertoire was profiled, and TCRdb retains in-frame clones only, with some absent. V and J calls and clone size are those listed in that table; D and trimming were worked out from the DNA. The profile covers 530,000 or so clones, with almost 80% appearing a single time and roughly an eighth taken by the ten largest. The chain couples TRBV5-1 to TRBJ2-7; TRBD1 aligns across 7 bases. The receptor was isolated from a woman aged 40 to 50 in good health. Some clones in this sample may be carry-over from other donors' samples. Sequenced: PBMCs. Here the CDR3 reads CASSSGQTYEQYF. The CDR3, as DNA: TGCGCCAGCAGCTCGGGACAGACCTACGAGCAGTACTTC.